The 22 T cell receptor beta chains below all came from one sample that was sequenced in a study of cytomegalovirus exposure and HLA in healthy donors. Primers: 60 Vbeta forward and 13 Jbeta reverse. Assay used: immunoSEQ multiplex PCR; TCRdb lists only in-frame clones, some missing. The table lists more than 110,000 clones, about 78% of them singletons, with approximately 4% in the top ten. The sequencing input was PBMCs. The receptor set was obtained from a man aged 18 to 35 in good health and CMV-seronegative.

V is TRBV29-1 and J is TRBJ1-1; the match to TRBD1 covers 7 bases. Germline trimming cut 5 bases from V and 1 base from J; bases unmatched to any gene: 10. The CDR3 loop spans 15 amino acids. The germline V gene has CDR1 SQVTM and CDR2 ANQGSEA. The CDR3 is CSVPPGTVSNTEAFF. The CDR3 coding sequence is TGCAGCGTTCCTCCCGGGACAGTATCGAACACTGAAGCTTTCTTT.

The CDR3 protein is CASRGGLAGVPYQETQYF. DNA of the CDR3: TGCGCCAGCAGGGGGGGACTAGCGGGGGTTCCGTACCAAGAGACCCAGTACTTC. The chain combines TRBV10-2 with TRBJ2-5; 14 bases are shared with TRBD2. The CDR3 runs to 18 residues. Germline V CDR1 and CDR2: WSHSY, SAAADI. Trimming at V came to 6 bases and at J to 0 bases, leaving 9 bases not matched to a gene.

The rearrangement links TRBV7-7 to TRBJ1-1; 7 nucleotides agree with TRBD1. The germline gives CDR1 SSHAT, CDR2 FNYEAQ (reference sequence). Trimming at V came to 6 bases and at J to 4 bases, leaving 11 bases not matched to a gene. This CDR3 is built from 15 residues. Written as DNA, the CDR3 is TGTGCCAGCAGGTCCCAGTCCAGGGGGACCACTGAAGCTTTCTTT. This sequence encodes CASRSQSRGTTEAFF.

CDR3 protein: CASSLDPSGGQETQYF. The CDR3, as DNA: TGTGCCAGCAGCTTAGACCCTAGCGGGGGACAAGAGACCCAGTACTTC. V is TRBV7-2 and J is TRBJ2-5, with 10 positions matching TRBD2. Looked up from germline, CDR1 is SGHTA and CDR2 is FQGNSA. Unmatched junction bases numbered 4, after V lost 1 base and J lost 2 bases. This CDR3 contains 16 residues.

The rearrangement links TRBV28 to TRBJ1-3; possibly TRBD1 for D (6 bases). The CDR3 is 15 amino acids. CDR1 and CDR2 from the germline V gene are MDHEN and SYDVKM. V dropped 6 bases and J dropped 4 bases, with 16 bases sitting between them. The CDR3 DNA sequence: TGTGCCAGCAGCCCGTCAGGGGTAACGGGAAACACCATATATTTT. It specifies CASSPSGVTGNTIYF.

J is TRBJ2-7 and V is TRBV28; 14 bases are a match to TRBD2. The germline V gene encodes CDR1 MDHEN and CDR2 SYDVKM. The CDR3 is 17 residues long. V lost 5 bases, J lost 0 bases, and 6 bases stayed unmatched. The CDR3 reads CASSLGLAGGHSYEQYF. The CDR3, as DNA: TGTGCCAGCAGTCTTGGACTAGCGGGAGGACACTCCTACGAGCAGTACTTC. Combining the CDR3 with reference TRBV28 and TRBJ2-7 gives the whole variable domain DVKVTQSSRYLVKRTGEKVFLECVQDMDHENMFWYRQDPGLGLRLIYFSYDVKMKEKGDIPEGYSVSREKKERFSLILESASTNQTSMYLCASSLGLAGGHSYEQYFGPGTRLTVT.

Here the CDR3 reads CASTIGITYNEQFF. CDR3 coding DNA: TGTGCCAGCACGATCGGGATTACCTACAATGAGCAGTTCTTC. The chain carries TRBV6-1 and TRBJ2-1, with TRBD2 as a possible D gene (5 bases). V gave up 7 bases and J gave up 2 bases, with 12 bases separating them. CDR3 length: 14 amino acids. Germline V gene data show CDR1 as MNHNS and CDR2 as SASEGT.

The chain links TRBV28 to TRBJ1-2; a possible D gene is TRBD1 (6 bases). This CDR3 contains 13 residues. Germline loops: CDR1 MDHEN, CDR2 SYDVKM. V lost 3 bases, J lost 2 bases, and 7 bases lay in between. This CDR3 is CASSFTGNYGYTF. CDR3 sequence (DNA): TGTGCCAGCAGTTTCACAGGGAACTATGGCTACACCTTC.

There are a few counts of this clone. V is TRBV28 and J is TRBJ2-7; 9 bases map to TRBD1. J was trimmed by 2 bases and V by 5 bases; bases with no gene match: 4. The CDR3 is made up of 14 amino acids. Germline values: CDR1 MDHEN, CDR2 SYDVKM. In nucleotides, the CDR3 is TGTGCCAGCAGTGGGAGGACAGGGGCCTACGAGCAGTACTTC. This encodes CASSGRTGAYEQYF.

In this sample, this clone turned up a few times. The gene calls are TRBV18 and TRBJ1-5; D possibly corresponds to TRBD1 (5 bases). This CDR3 region has 13 residues. Trimming removed 6 bases from V and 4 bases from J, with 10 bases in between. Germline V gene sequence: CDR1 KGHSH, CDR2 LQKENI. CDR3 nucleotides: TGTGCCAGCTCCGAAGGGGCTAATCAGCCCCAGCATTTT. It is translated as CASSEGANQPQHF.

This clone turned up a few times. The rearrangement joins TRBV5-4 to TRBJ2-1, with 11 bases aligning to TRBD2. J lost 6 bases, V lost 2 bases, and 4 bases had no gene match. The length of the CDR3 is 15 residues. The germline V gene encodes CDR1 SGHNT and CDR2 YYREEE (reference sequence). The CDR3 loop reads CASSFPGTSGNEQFF. The CDR3 DNA is TGTGCCAGCAGCTTCCCCGGGACTAGCGGCAATGAGCAGTTCTTC.

This clone was counted once. The rearrangement uses TRBV5-1 and TRBJ2-3, with TRBD1 matching 7 bases. CDR3 size: 17 residues. The junction had 12 bases not matched to a gene; V was cut back by 4 bases and J by 1 base. CDR1 is SGHRS, CDR2 YFSETQ, per germline. The chain's CDR3 is CASSPPTGATGTDTQYF. In DNA, the CDR3 is TGCGCCAGCAGCCCCCCCACAGGGGCAACTGGCACAGATACGCAGTATTTT.

The V gene is TRBV28, the J gene TRBJ2-5; D gene unclear. Germline loops: CDR1 MDHEN, CDR2 SYDVKM. The CDR3 length is 12 residues. With 5 bases removed from V and 4 bases from J, the gap between germline ends came to 8 bases. CDR3 region: CASSHPRETQYF. The CDR3 DNA is TGTGCCAGCAGTCACCCGCGAGAGACCCAGTACTTC.

The V and J genes are TRBV4-1 and TRBJ2-3; 10 bases are a match to TRBD2. This CDR3 contains 14 residues. The junction had 4 bases not matched to a gene; V was cut back by 4 bases and J by 6 bases. The germline V gene has CDR1 MGHRA and CDR2 YSYEKL. CDR3: CASSLAGGSDTQYF. CDR3 nucleotide sequence: TGCGCCAGCAGCCTAGCGGGAGGTAGCGATACGCAGTATTTT.

J is TRBJ2-2 and V is TRBV2; TRBD2 might be the D (5 bases). The CDR3 sequence is 16 residues long. Germline CDR1 is SNHLY and CDR2 is FYNNEI. V lost 4 bases and J lost 3, with 15 bases in between. The CDR3 DNA reads as TGTGCCAGCAGTGGGGTCCCGGACTCAGACACCGGGGAGCTGTTTTTT. The encoded protein is CASSGVPDSDTGELFF. Looking up the rest from reference TRBV2 and TRBJ2-2 gives the full variable domain: EPEVTQTPSHQVTQMGQEVILRCVPISNHLYFYWYRQILGQKVEFLVSFYNNEISEKSEIFDDQFSVERPDGSNFTLKIRSTKLEDSAMYFCASSGVPDSDTGELFFGEGSRLTVL.

V is TRBV18 and J is TRBJ1-4, with D possibly matching TRBD1 (6 bases). Per germline, CDR1 KGHSH and CDR2 LQKENI. This CDR3 comprises 15 residues. The ends were cut back, 6 bases at V and 0 bases at J, with 11 bases in the middle. Here the CDR3 DNA reads TGTGCCAGCTCTGCAGGGGCCGCAACTAATGAAAAACTGTTTTTT. This translates into CASSAGAATNEKLFF. Full variable domain (remainder filled in from reference TRBV18 and TRBJ1-4): NAGVMQNPRHLVRRRGQEARLRCSPMKGHSHVYWYRQLPEEGLKFMVYLQKENIIDESGMPKERFSAEFPKEGPSILRIQQVVRGDSAAYFCASSAGAATNEKLFFGSGTQLSVL.

In its sample, this clone was seen once. This rearrangement joins TRBV7-3 to TRBJ1-1, with a weak D call TRBD1 (5 bases). CDR3 length equals 13 residues. Germline assignment: CDR1 SGHTA and CDR2 FQGTGA. The V end was cut by 3 bases, the J end by 5 bases, with 10 bases between. The CDR3 protein is CASSFGGRTEAFF. CDR3 coding DNA: TGTGCCAGCAGCTTCGGGGGGAGAACTGAAGCTTTCTTT.

This clone was seen only a few times. This may come from a read error, since a much larger clone is one base off. The chain employs TRBV6-1 and TRBJ2-3, with 12 bases that match TRBD2. The J segment lost 4 bases and the V segment lost 4 bases, leaving 3 bases of the junction unmatched. This CDR3 is 15 amino acids long. CDR1 is MNHNS and CDR2 is SASEGT in the germline V gene. CDR3 loop: CASSGPSGGADTQYF. CDR3 nucleotides: TGTGCCAGCAGTGGGCCTAGCGGGGGGGCAGATACGCAGTATTTT.

The V call is TRBV5-1, the J call TRBJ2-7; 7 bases are shared with TRBD2. CDR1 and CDR2 (germline): SGHRS, YFSETQ. The J segment lost 2 bases and the V segment lost 0 bases, leaving 2 bases of the junction unmatched. The CDR3 has 14 residues. The CDR3: CASSLVGGAYEQYF. CDR3 nucleotide sequence: TGCGCCAGCAGCTTGGTGGGGGGGGCCTACGAGCAGTACTTC.

A single count supports this clone. The chain combines TRBV9 with TRBJ2-3; no firm D call. This CDR3 is 15 amino acids long. V was cut by 0 bases and J by 0 bases, with 8 bases left in between. Per germline, CDR1 SGDLS and CDR2 YYNGEE. This CDR3 is CASSVGLVSTDTQYF. In DNA, the CDR3 is TGTGCCAGCAGCGTAGGTCTTGTTAGCACAGATACGCAGTATTTT.

This sequence joins TRBV2 and TRBJ2-7; 9 positions agree with TRBD2. V lost 5 bases, J lost 6 bases, and 14 bases stayed unmatched. CDR1 is SNHLY, CDR2 FYNNEI, per germline. This CDR3 has 16 residues. The CDR3 nucleotides are TGTGCCAGCAGTACTCCCGCGGGGGGGGTCCCGGTCGAGCAGTACTTC. Residues: CASSTPAGGVPVEQYF.

The chain has TRBV30 and TRBJ2-5, with D uncertain. With the DNA end fitting TRBJ2-7 better, the J assignment may be wrong. CDR3 length equals 12 residues. The germline CDR1 and CDR2 sequences are GTSNPN and SVGIG (reference sequence). CDR3 loop: CAWSVPGYEQYF. In nucleotides, the CDR3 is TGTGCCTGGAGTGTACCAGGATACGAGCAGTACTTC.